The present entry profiles one T cell receptor (beta chain) with its context. The antigen is unknown. This entry belongs to a study of TIL therapy for anti-PD-1-resistant metastatic lung cancer. Turning to the study itself: Tumor harvest preceded PD-1/PD-L1 blockade, followed by nivolumab treatment. The study, taken as a whole, reports: Infused TIL clonotypes partially replaced the baseline blood repertoire, then decayed over months.

Sample time point: pre-treatment sample, taken before nivolumab and TIL therapy. Enrollment ran from late 2017 to early 2020. The immunoSEQ assay was v3. Survey-level samples got 2 million to 2.5 million read pairs; deep-level samples got roughly 5-6.5 million. Clones were sequenced by immunoSEQ multiplex PCR, and TCRdb holds only the in-frame ones, with some missing. Here the sample spans nearly 15,000 clones, 86% being singletons. This receptor was identified in a person aged 25-85 years with non-small cell lung cancer. The specimen comprised blood, sampled at baseline.

The CDR3 is CASEQGSNYEQYF. CDR3 nucleotide sequence: TGTGCCTCAGAACAGGGGTCCAACTACGAGCAGTACTTC. The chain couples TRBV2 to TRBJ2-5, with 7 positions matching TRBD1. The J call may be mistaken, given a closer DNA end match to TRBJ2-7. In germline, CDR1 is SNHLY, CDR2 FYNNEI. CDR3 length: 13 residues.